This paragraph reports one TCR beta chain. The antigen remains undetermined. Clones were read by immunoSEQ multiplex PCR, and TCRdb kept only the in-frame ones, dropping some. The sample yields approximately 89,000 clones, over 75% seen once. This sample is drawn from a study of T cell responses to AZD1222 COVID-19 vaccine. Study-wide points: Compared with day 0, the breadth and depth of the Spike-specific TCR repertoire rose significantly after two doses of AZD1222. At baseline, just a handful of AZD1222 recipients tested seropositive. There were vaccine-associated CD4 TCRs across spike, dominant at 160-218 and 743-854.

The CDR3 is 15 residues long. Per germline, CDR1 SGHDT and CDR2 YYEEEE. J gave up 8 bases and V 2 bases, and 8 bases lay outside the gene matches. The V and J genes are TRBV5-6 and TRBJ1-2; 11 bases fit TRBD1. Sequenced here: peripheral blood, sampled on day 0 of AZD1222 vaccination. The TCR comes from an adult in good health. The CDR3 here is CASSFSRTGGKGYTF. DNA of the CDR3: TGTGCCAGCAGCTTTTCCAGGACAGGGGGCAAAGGCTACACCTTC.